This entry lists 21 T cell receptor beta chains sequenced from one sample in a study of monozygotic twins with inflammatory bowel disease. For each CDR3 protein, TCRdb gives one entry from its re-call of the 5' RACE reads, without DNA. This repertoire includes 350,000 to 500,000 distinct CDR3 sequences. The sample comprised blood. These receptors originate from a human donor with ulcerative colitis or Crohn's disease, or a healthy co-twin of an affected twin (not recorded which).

The CDR3 region is CASSLNHGGNEQFF. V gene TRBV7-7 combines with J gene TRBJ2-1; TCRdb's D call of TRBD2 is untestable without DNA. The CDR3 contains 14 residues. In germline, CDR1 is SSHAT, CDR2 FNYEAQ (reference sequence).

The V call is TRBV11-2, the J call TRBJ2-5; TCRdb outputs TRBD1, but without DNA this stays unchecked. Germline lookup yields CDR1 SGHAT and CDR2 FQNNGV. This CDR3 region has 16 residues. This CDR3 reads CASSYARGLPGETQYF.

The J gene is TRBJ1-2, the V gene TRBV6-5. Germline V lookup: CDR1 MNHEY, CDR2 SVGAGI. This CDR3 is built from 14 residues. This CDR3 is CASSYSTARGGYTF.

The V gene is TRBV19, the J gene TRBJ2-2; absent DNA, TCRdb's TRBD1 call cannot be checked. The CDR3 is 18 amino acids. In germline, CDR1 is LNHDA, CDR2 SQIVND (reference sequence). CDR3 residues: CASSPLPGQGPHTGELFF.

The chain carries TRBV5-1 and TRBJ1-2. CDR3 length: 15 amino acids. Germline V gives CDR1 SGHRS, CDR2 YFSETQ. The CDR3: CASRTDEDPYYGYTF.

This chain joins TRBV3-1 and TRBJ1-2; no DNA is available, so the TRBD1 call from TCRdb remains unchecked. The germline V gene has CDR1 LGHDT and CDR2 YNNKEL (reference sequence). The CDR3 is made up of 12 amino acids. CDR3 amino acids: CASSLLQGQATF.

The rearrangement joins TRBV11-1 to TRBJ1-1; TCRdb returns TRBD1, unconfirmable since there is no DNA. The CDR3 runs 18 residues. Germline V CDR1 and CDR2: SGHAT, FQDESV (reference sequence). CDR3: CASSTGTEFDHPNTEAFF.

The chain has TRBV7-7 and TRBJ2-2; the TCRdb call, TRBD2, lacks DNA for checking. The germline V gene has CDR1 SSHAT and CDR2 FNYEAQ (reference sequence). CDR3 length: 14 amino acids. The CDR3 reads CASREGGNAGELFF.

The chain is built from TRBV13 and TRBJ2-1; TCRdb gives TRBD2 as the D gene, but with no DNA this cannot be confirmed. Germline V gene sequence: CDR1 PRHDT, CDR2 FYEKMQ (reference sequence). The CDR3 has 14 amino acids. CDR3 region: CASRLASSNNEQFF.

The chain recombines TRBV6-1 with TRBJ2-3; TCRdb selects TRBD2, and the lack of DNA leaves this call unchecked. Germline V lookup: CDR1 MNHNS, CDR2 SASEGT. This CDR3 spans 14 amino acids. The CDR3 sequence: CASARSVGTDTQYF.

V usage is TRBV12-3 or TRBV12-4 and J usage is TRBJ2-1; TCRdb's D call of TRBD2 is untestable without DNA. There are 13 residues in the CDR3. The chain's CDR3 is CASTSRGGNEQFF.

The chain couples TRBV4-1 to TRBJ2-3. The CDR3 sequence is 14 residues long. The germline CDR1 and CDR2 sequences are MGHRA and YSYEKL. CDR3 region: CASSQVNPTDTQYF.

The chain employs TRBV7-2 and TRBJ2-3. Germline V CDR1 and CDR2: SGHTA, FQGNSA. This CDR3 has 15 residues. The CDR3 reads CASSLRSLSTDTQYF. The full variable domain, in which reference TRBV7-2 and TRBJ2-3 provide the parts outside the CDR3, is GAGVSQSPSNKVTEKGKDVELRCDPISGHTALYWYRQSLGQGLEFLIYFQGNSAPDKSGLPSDRFSAERTGGSVSTLTIQRTQQEDSAVYLCASSLRSLSTDTQYFGPGTRLTVL.

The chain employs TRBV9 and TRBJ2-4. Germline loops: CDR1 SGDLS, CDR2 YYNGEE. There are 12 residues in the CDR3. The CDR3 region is CASSGSQNIQYF. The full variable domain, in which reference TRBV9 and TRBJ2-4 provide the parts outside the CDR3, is DSGVTQTPKHLITATGQRVTLRCSPRSGDLSVYWYQQSLDQGLQFLIQYYNGEERAKGNILERFSAQQFPDLHSELNLSSLELGDSALYFCASSGSQNIQYFGAGTRLSVL.

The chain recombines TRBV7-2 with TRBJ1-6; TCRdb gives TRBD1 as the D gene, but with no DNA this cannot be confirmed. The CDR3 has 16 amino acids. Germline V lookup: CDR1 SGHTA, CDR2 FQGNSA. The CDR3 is CASSLGGTGDNSPLHF.

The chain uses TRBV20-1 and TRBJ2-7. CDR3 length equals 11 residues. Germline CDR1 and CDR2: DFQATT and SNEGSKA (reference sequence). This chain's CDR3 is CSARVPGEQYF.

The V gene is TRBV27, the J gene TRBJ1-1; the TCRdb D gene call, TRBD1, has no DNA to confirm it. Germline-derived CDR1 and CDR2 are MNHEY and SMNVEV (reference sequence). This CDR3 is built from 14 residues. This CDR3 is CASSFEGAYTEAFF.

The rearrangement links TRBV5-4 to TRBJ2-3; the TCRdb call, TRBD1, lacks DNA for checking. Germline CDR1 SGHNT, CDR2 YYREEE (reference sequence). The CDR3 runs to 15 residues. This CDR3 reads CASSRDGSSTDTQYF. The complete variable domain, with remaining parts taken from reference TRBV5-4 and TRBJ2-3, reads ETGVTQSPTHLIKTRGQQVTLRCSSQSGHNTVSWYQQALGQGPQFIFQYYREEENGRGNFPPRFSGLQFPNYSSELNVNALELDDSALYLCASSRDGSSTDTQYFGPGTRLTVL.

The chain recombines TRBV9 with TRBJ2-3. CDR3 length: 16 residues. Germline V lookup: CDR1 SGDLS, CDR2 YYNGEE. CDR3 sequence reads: CASSARLAPTTDTQYF.

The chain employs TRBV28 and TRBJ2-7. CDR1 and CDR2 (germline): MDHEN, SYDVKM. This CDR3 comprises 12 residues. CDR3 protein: CASSLSWGEQYF.

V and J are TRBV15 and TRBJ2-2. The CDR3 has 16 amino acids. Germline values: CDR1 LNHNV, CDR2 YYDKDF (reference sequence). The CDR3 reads CATSVDLTGRFGELFF.